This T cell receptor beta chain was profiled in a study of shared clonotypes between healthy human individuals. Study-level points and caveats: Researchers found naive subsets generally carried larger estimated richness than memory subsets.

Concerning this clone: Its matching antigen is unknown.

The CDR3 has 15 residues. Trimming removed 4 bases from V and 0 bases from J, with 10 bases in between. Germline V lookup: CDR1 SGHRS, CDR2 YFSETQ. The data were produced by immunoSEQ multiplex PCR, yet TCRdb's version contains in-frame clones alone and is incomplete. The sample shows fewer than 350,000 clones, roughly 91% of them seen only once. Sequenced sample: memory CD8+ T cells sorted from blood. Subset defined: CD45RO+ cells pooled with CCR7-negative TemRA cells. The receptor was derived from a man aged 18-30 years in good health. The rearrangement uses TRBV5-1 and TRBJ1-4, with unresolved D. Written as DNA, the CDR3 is TGCGCCAGCAGCCAAAACAGTGCAACTAATGAAAAACTGTTTTTT. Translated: CASSQNSATNEKLFF.